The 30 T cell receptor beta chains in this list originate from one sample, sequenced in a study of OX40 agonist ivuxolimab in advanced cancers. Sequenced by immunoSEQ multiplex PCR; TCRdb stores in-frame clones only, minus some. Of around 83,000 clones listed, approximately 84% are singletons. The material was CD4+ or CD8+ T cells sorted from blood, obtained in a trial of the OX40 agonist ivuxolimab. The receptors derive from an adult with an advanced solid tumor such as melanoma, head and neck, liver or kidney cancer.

The CDR3 bases are TGTGCCATCAGTGGGGTAGCGGGGGGCCCTCCAGAGACCCAGTACTTC. Amino acids: CAISGVAGGPPETQYF. The V and J genes are TRBV10-3 and TRBJ2-5; 10 nucleotides agree with TRBD2. Trimming took 4 bases from V and 4 from J; bases not matched to a gene: 9. The CDR3 loop spans 16 amino acids. CDR1 and CDR2 (germline): ENHRY, SYGVKD.

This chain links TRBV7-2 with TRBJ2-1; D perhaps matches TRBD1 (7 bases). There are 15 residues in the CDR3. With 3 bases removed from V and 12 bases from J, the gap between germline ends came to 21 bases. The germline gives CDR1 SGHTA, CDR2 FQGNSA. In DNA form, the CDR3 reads TGTGCCAGCAGCTTGGCCAGGGGAAATCAGGGGGGGCAGTTCTTC. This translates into CASSLARGNQGGQFF.

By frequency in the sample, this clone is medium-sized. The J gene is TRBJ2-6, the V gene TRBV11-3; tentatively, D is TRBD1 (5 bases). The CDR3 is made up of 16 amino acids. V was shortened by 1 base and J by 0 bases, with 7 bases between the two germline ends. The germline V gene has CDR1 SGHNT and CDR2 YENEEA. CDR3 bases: TGTGCCAGCAGCTTAGGCGACAGCTCTGGGGCCAACGTCCTGACTTTC. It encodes CASSLGDSSGANVLTF.

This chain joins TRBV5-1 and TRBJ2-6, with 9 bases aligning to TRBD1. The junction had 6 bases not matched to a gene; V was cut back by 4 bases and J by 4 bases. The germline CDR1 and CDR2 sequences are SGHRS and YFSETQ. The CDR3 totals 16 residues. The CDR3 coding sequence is TGCGCCAGCAGCCTACAGGGGGCAGTGGGGGCCAACGTCCTGACTTTC. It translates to CASSLQGAVGANVLTF.

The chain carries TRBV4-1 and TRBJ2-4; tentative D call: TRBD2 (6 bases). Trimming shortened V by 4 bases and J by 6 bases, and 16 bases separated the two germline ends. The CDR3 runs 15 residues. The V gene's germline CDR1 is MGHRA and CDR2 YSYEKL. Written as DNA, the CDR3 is TGCGCCAGCAGCCTTCGTCGGGAGTCGGGAAACATTCAGTACTTC. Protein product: CASSLRRESGNIQYF.

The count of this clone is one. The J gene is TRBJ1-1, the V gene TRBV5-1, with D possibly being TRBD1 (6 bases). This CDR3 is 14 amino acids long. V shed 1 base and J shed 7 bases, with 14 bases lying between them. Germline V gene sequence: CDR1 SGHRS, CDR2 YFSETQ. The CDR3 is CASSLRPTGDEAFF. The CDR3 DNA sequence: TGCGCCAGCAGCTTGCGTCCGACAGGAGATGAAGCTTTCTTT.

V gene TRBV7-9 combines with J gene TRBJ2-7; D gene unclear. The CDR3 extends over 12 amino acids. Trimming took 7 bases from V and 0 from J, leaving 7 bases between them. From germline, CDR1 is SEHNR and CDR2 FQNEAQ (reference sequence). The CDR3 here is CASTYGSYEQYF. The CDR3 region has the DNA TGTGCCAGCACTTACGGCTCCTACGAGCAGTACTTC.

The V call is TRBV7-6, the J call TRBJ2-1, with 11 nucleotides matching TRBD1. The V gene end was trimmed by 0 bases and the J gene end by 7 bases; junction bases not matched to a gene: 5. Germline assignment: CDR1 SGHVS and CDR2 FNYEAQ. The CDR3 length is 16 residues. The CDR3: CASSLAPGTGGNEQFF. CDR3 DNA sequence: TGTGCCAGCAGCTTAGCGCCGGGGACAGGGGGGAATGAGCAGTTCTTC.

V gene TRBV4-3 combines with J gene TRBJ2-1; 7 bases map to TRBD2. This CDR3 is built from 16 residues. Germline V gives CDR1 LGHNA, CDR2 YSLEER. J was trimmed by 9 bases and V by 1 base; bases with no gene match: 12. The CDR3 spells CASSQVPGGTAIEQFF. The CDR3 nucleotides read TGCGCCAGCAGCCAAGTCCCCGGGGGGACGGCCATTGAGCAGTTCTTC.

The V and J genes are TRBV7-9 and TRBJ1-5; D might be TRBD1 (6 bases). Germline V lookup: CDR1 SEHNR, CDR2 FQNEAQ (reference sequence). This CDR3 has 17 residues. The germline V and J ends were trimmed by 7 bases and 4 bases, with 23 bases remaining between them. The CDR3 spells CASTQGGGAATNQPQHF. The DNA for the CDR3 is TGTGCCAGCACCCAAGGGGGAGGGGCGGCAACGAATCAGCCCCAGCATTTT.

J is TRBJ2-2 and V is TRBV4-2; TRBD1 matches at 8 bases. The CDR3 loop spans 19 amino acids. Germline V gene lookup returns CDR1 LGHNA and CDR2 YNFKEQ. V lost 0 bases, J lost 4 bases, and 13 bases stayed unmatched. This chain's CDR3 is CASSQEISSGGRGTGELFF. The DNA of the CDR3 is TGTGCCAGCAGCCAAGAAATCTCTTCAGGGGGCAGAGGCACCGGGGAGCTGTTTTTT.

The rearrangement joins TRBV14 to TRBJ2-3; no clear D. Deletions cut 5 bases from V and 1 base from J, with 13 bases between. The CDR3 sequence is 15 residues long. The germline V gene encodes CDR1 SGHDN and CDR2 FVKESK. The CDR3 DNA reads TGTGCCAGCAGCATACTCCATTCCGGCACAGATACGCAGTATTTT. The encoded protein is CASSILHSGTDTQYF. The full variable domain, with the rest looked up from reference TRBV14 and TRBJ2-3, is EAGVTQFPSHSVIEKGQTVTLRCDPISGHDNLYWYRRVMGKEIKFLLHFVKESKQDESGMPNNRFLAERTGGTYSTLKVQPAELEDSGVYFCASSILHSGTDTQYFGPGTRLTVL.

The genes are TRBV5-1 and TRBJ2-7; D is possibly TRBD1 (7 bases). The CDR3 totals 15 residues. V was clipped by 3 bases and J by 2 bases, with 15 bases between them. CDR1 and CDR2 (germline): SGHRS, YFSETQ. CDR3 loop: CASSWTTGAAYEQYF. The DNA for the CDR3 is TGCGCCAGCAGCTGGACTACAGGGGCGGCCTACGAGCAGTACTTC.

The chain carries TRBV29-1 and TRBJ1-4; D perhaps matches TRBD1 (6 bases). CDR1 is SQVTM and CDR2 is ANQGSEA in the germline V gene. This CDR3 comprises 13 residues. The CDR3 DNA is TGCACTTGTTTGACAGGAGGAGGTGAAAAACTGTTTTTT. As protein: CTCLTGGGEKLFF.

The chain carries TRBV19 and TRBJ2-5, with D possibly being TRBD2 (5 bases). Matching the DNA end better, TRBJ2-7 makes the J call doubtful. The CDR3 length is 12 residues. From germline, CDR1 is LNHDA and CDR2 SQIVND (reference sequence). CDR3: CASKDYGDEQYF. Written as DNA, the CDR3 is TGTGCCAGTAAAGACTACGGGGACGAGCAGTACTTC.

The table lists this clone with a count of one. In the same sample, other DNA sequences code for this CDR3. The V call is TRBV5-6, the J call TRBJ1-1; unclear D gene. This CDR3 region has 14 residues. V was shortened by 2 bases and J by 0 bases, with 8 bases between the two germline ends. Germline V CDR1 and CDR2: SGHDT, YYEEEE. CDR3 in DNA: TGTGCCAGCAGCTTAGGGCGGCTGAACACTGAAGCTTTCTTT. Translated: CASSLGRLNTEAFF. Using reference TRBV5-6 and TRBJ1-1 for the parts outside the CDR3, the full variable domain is DAGVTQSPTHLIKTRGQQVTLRCSPKSGHDTVSWYQQALGQGPQFIFQYYEEEERQRGNFPDRFSGHQFPNYSSELNVNALLLGDSALYLCASSLGRLNTEAFFGQGTRLTVV.

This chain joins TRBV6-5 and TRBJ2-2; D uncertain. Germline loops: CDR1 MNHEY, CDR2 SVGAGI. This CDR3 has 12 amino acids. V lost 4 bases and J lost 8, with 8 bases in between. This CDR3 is CASSSMGGELFF. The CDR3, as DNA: TGTGCCAGCAGTTCAATGGGGGGGGAGCTGTTTTTT.

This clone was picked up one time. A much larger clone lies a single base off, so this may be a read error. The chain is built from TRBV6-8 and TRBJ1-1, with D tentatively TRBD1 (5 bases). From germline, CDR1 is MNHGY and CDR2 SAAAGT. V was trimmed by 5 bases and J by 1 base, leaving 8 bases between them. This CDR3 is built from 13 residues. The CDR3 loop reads CASSERGNTEAFF. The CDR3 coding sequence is TGTGCCAGCAGTGAAAGGGGGAACACTGAAGCTTTCTTT.

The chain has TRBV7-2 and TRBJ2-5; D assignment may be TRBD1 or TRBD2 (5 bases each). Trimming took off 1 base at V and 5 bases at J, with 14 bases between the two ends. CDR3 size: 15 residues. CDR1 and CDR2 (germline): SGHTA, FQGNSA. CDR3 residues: CASSLGAAWGETQYF. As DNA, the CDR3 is TGTGCCAGCAGCTTAGGGGCGGCCTGGGGGGAGACCCAGTACTTC.

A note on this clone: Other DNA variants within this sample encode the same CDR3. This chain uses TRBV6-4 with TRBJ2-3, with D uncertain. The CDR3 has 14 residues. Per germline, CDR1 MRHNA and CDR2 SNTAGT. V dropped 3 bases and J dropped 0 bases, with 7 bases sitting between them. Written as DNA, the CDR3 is TGTGCCAGCAGTGAACAGCCTAGCACAGATACGCAGTATTTT. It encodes CASSEQPSTDTQYF.

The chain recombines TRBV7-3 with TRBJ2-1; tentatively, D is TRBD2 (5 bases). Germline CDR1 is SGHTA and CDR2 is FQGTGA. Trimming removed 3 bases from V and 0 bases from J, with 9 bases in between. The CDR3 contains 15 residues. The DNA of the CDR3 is TGTGCCAGCAGCTTTAGCGCGAGCTCCTACAATGAGCAGTTCTTC. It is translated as CASSFSASSYNEQFF.

CDR3 amino acids: CAWSVWVDKEERAFF. In nucleotides, the CDR3 is TGTGCCTGGAGTGTATGGGTAGATAAAGAGGAGAGAGCTTTCTTT. The chain has TRBV30 and TRBJ1-1; the D is unclear. V lost 0 bases and J 10 bases, leaving 21 bases between the germline ends. The germline V gene has CDR1 GTSNPN and CDR2 SVGIG (reference sequence). The CDR3 totals 15 residues.

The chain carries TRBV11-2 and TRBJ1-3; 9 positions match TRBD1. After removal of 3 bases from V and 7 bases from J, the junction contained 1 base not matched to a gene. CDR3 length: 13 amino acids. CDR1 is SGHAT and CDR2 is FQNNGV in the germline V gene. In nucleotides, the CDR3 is TGTGCCAGCAGCTTGACAGGGGGTAACACCATATATTTT. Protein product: CASSLTGGNTIYF.

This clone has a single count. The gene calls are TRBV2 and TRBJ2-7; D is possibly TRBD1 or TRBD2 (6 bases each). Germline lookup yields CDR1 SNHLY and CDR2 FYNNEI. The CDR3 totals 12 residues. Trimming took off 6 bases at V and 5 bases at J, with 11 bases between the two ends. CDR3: CASRRDTHEQYF. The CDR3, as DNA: TGTGCCAGCAGGCGGGACACTCACGAGCAGTACTTC.

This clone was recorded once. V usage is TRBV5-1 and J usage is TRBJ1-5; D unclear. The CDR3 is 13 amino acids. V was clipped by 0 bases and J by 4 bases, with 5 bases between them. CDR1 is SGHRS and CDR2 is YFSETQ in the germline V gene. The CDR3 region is CASSLAGNQPQHF. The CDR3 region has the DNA TGCGCCAGCAGCTTGGCGGGGAATCAGCCCCAGCATTTT.

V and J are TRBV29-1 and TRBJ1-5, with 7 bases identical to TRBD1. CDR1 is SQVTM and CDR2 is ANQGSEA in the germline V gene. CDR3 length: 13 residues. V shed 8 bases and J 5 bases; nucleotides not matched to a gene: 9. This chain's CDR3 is CSFVGQGDQPQHF. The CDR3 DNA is TGCAGCTTTGTAGGGCAGGGGGATCAGCCCCAGCATTTT.

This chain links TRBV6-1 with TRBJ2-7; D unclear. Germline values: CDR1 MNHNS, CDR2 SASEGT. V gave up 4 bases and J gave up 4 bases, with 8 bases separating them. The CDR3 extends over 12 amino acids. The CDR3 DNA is TGTGCCAGCAGTGGTTCCCCTTACGAGCAGTACTTC. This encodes CASSGSPYEQYF.

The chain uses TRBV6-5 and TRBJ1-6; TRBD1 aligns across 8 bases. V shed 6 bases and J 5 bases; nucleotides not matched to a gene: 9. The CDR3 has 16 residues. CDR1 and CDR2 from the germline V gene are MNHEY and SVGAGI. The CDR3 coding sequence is TGTGCCAGCAGGTACCAGGGGGCTCCGAATAATTCACCCCTCCACTTT. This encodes CASRYQGAPNNSPLHF.

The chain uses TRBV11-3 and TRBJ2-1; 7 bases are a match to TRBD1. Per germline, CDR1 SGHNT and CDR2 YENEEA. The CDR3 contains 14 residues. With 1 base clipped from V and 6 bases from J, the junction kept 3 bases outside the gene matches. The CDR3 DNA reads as TGTGCCAGCAGCTTAGTACGACAGGGCAATGAGCAGTTCTTC. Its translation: CASSLVRQGNEQFF.

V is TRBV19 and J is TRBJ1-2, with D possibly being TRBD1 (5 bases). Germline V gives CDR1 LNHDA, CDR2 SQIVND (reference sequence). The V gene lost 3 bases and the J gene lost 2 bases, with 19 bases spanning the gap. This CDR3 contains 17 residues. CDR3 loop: CASSIPGAGLRNYGYTF. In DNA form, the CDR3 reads TGTGCCAGTAGTATCCCCGGGGCGGGCCTGCGGAACTATGGCTACACCTTC.